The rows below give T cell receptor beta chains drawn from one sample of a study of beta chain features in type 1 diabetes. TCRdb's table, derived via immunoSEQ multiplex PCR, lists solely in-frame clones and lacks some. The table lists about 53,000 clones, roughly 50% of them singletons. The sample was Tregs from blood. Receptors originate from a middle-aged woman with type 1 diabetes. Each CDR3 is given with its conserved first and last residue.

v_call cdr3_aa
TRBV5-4 CASSFDRGQGEQYF
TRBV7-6 CASSLGVGAYSNQPQHF
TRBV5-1 CASSLDPGHPYF
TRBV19 CASSILDGARYGYTF
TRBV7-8 CASSQPGTLHF
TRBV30 CAWGWSTGELFF
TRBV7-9 CASSLVGGDTGELFF
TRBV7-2 CASSLGAAGSDTQYF
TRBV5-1 CASALRPPDRGDSPLHF
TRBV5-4 CASSVGLAPYAEQYF
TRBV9 CASSASSGRGNEQFF